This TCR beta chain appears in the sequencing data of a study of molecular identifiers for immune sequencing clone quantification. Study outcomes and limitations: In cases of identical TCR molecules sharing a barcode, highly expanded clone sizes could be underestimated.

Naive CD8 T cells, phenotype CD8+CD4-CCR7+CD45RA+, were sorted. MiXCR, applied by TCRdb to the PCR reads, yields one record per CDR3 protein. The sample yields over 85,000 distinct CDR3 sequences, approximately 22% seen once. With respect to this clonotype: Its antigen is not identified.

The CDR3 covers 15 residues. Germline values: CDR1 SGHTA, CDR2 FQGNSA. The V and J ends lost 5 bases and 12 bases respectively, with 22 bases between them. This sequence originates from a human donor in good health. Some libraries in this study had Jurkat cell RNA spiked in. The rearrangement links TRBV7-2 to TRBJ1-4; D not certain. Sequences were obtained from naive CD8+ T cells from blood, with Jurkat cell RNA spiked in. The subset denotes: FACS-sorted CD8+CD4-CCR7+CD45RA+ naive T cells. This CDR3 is CASSHPGERNEELFF. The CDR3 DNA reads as TGTGCCAGCAGCCATCCCGGGGAAAGGAACGAAGAACTGTTTTTT.